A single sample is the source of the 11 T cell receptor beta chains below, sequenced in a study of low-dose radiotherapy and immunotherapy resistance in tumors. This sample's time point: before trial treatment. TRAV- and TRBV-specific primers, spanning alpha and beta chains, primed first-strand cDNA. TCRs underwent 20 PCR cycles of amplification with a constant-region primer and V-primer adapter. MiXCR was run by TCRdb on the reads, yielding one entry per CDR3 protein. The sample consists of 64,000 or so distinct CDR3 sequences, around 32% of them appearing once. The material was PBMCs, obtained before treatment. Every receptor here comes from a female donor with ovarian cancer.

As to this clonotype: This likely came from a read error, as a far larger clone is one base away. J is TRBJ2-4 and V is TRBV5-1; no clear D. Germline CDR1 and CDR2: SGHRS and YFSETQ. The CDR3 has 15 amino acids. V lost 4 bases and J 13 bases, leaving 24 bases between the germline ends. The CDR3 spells CASSLDPTSYNEQYF. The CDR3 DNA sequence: TGCGCCAGCAGCCTAGACCCTACCTCCTACAATGAGCAGTACTTC.

This CDR3 is CASSRETGTGGSEQYF. CDR3 in DNA: TGTGCCAGCAGTCGAGAGACCGGGACAGGGGGGTCGGAGCAGTACTTC. The V gene is TRBV6-2 or TRBV6-3, the J gene TRBJ2-7, with 11 positions matching TRBD1. V was clipped by 5 bases and J by 7 bases; unmatched bases: 13. CDR3 size: 16 residues. Germline CDR1 reads MNHEY; CDR2 reads SVGEGT.

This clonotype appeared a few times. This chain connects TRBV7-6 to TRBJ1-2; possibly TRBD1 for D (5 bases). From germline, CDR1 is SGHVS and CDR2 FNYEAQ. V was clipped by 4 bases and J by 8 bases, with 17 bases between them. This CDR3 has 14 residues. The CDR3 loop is CASSSLEGSGGYTF. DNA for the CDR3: TGTGCCAGCAGCTCCTTAGAGGGGAGTGGGGGCTACACCTTC.

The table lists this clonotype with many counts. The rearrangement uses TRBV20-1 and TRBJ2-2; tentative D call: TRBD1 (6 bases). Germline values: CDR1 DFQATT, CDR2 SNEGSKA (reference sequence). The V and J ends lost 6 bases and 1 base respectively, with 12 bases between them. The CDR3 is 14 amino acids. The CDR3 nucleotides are TGCAGTGCCAAATTACAGGGGAACACCGGGGAGCTGTTTTTT. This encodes CSAKLQGNTGELFF.

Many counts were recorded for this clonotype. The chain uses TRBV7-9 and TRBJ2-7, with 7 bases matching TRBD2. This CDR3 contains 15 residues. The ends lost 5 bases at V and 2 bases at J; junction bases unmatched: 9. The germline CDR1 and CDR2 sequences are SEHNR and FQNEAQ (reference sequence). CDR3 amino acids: CASSLVPSGAYEQYF. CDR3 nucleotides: TGTGCCAGCAGCCTAGTCCCTAGCGGAGCCTACGAGCAGTACTTC.

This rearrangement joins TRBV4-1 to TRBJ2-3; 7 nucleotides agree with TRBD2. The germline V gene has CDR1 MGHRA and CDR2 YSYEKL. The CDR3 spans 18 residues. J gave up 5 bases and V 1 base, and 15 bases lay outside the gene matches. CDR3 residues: CASSQAMGGITVQDTQYF. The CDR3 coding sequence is TGCGCCAGCAGCCAAGCTATGGGAGGGATCACCGTTCAAGATACGCAGTATTTT.

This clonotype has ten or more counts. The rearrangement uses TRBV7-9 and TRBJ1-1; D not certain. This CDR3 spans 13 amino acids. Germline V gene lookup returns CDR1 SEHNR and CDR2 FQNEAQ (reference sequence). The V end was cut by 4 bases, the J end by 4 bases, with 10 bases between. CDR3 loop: CASSSGGLTEAFF. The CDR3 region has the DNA TGTGCCAGCAGCTCCGGAGGGCTCACTGAAGCTTTCTTT. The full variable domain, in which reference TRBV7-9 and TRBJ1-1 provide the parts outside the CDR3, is DTGVSQNPRHKITKRGQNVTFRCDPISEHNRLYWYRQTLGQGPEFLTYFQNEAQLEKSRLLSDRFSAERPKGSFSTLEIQRTEQGDSAMYLCASSSGGLTEAFFGQGTRLTVV.

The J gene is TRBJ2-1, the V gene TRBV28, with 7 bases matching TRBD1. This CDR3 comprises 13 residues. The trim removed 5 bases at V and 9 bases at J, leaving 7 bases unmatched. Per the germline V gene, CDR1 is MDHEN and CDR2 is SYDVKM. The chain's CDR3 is CASSATTGFEQFF. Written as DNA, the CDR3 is TGTGCCAGCAGTGCCACGACAGGGTTTGAGCAGTTCTTC.

DNA of the CDR3: TGTGCCAGTAGTATTTCGGCGGGCAAGACAGATACGCAGTATTTT. As protein: CASSISAGKTDTQYF. The chain is built from TRBV19 and TRBJ2-3, with D possibly being TRBD2 (5 bases). The length of the CDR3 is 15 residues. With 3 bases removed from V and 3 bases from J, the gap between germline ends came to 13 bases. Germline values: CDR1 LNHDA, CDR2 SQIVND (reference sequence).

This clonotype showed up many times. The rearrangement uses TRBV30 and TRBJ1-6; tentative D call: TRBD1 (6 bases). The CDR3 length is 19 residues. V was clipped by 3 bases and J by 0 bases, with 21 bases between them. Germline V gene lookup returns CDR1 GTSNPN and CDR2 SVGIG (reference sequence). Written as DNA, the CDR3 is TGTGCCTGGAGCGCCGCCGGGGGCTCCATCCTCTCCTATAATTCACCCCTCCACTTT. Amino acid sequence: CAWSAAGGSILSYNSPLHF.

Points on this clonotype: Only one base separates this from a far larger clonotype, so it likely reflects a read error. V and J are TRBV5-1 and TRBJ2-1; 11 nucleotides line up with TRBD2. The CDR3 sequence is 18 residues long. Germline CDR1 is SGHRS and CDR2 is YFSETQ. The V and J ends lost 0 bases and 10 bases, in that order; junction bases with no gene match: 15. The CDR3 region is CASSLVSSGGSQTYEQFF. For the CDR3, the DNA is TGCGCCAGCAGCTTGGTGTCTAGCGGGGGGAGCCAAACGTACGAGCAGTTCTTC.